One and the same sample provided the 5 T cell receptor beta chains below, sequenced in a study of blood T cells in healthy people across ages. Through a sample-barcoded 5' primer and a J-beta primer mix, a second PCR was run for about 6 to 11 cycles. A single record per CDR3 protein comes from TCRdb applying MiXCR to the 5' RACE reads. The sample contains about 770,000 distinct CDR3 sequences, under 55% of which appear only once. The material sequenced was blood. Every receptor here comes from a man between 60 and 75 years old in good health.

The V gene is TRBV30, the J gene TRBJ1-2, with TRBD1 identical over 7 bases. The germline CDR1 and CDR2 sequences are GTSNPN and SVGIG (reference sequence). The CDR3 length is 14 residues. The V gene end was trimmed by 6 bases and the J gene end by 1 base; junction bases not matched to a gene: 8. The chain's CDR3 is CACGTRQGNYGYTF. DNA of the CDR3: TGTGCCTGCGGGACTCGACAGGGTAACTATGGCTACACCTTC.

The V call is TRBV15, the J call TRBJ2-4, with D perhaps TRBD2 (6 bases). CDR1 LNHNV and CDR2 YYDKDF come from the germline V gene (reference sequence). The CDR3 is 18 amino acids. The V gene lost 5 bases and the J gene lost 1 base, with 21 bases spanning the gap. CDR3 bases: TGTGCCACCAGCCGAGCAGAGAGCGGGTCGCTTGCCAAAAACATTCAGTACTTC. Protein sequence: CATSRAESGSLAKNIQYF.

This clonotype was counted ten times or more. V usage is TRBV20-1 and J usage is TRBJ2-7; the D gene is possibly TRBD1 (6 bases). Germline loops: CDR1 DFQATT, CDR2 SNEGSKA (reference sequence). The CDR3 consists of 15 residues. The germline V and J ends were trimmed by 0 bases and 5 bases, with 17 bases remaining between them. CDR3 bases: TGCAGTGCTAGAGATTTATCGGGACAACTAGACGAGCAGTACTTC. Protein sequence: CSARDLSGQLDEQYF.

In this sample, this clonotype turned up a few times. The J gene is TRBJ1-2, the V gene TRBV6-5, with D maybe TRBD1 (5 bases). V was clipped by 0 bases and J by 3 bases, with 20 bases between them. CDR1 is MNHEY, CDR2 SVGAGI, per germline. The CDR3 contains 18 residues. The chain's CDR3 is CASSYSRRDRFWDYGYTF. In nucleotides, the CDR3 is TGTGCCAGCAGTTACTCTCGCAGGGATCGATTTTGGGACTATGGCTACACCTTC.

This clonotype was counted between two and nine times. The V gene is TRBV20-1, the J gene TRBJ2-7; 8 bases map to TRBD1. The CDR3 runs to 14 residues. The V gene end was trimmed by 2 bases and the J gene end by 2 bases; junction bases not matched to a gene: 5. CDR1 DFQATT and CDR2 SNEGSKA come from the germline V gene (reference sequence). This chain's CDR3 is CSARLGQVTYEQYF. The CDR3 DNA reads TGCAGTGCTAGATTGGGACAGGTAACCTACGAGCAGTACTTC.